Detailed here is one TCR beta chain. The antigen is undetermined. This sample stems from a study of identical twins. Findings of the study overall: When twins shared out-of-frame alpha sequences, those sequences had excess low generation probability.

TCRdb re-called the 5' RACE reads through MiXCR, storing one row per CDR3 protein. The sample has hundreds of thousands of distinct CDR3 sequences, over 12% seen once. The CDR3 has 14 amino acids. V gave up 5 bases and J gave up 10 bases; unmatched junction bases: 12. In germline, CDR1 is SGDLS, CDR2 YYNGEE. Sequenced: memory (CD45RO+) T cells sorted from blood. This receptor was identified in a woman under 30 in good health. The chain uses TRBV9 and TRBJ2-3; 8 nucleotides line up with TRBD2. The CDR3 DNA follows: TGTGCCAGCAGTCACGAGGGGGGGCGGGGGGCGCAGTATTTT. It yields the protein CASSHEGGRGAQYF.